The 21 T cell receptor beta chains below were found in one sample sequenced in a study of blood T cell repertoires in COVID-19 (dated by TCRdb to 2018 to 2021). The library was built by means of the immunoSEQ multiplex PCR assay. The source is immuneACCESS, and TCRdb retained only in-frame sequences with V and J called. Part of the clones is not carried over; for the studies checked, unresolved V genes explain less than half of this, and the remainder is unexplained. Here the sample has 80,000 to 95,000 clones; roughly nine tenths occur a single time. The ten largest clones capture about 1.8% of the sample. Sequencing used peripheral blood. Every receptor here comes from a human donor with active COVID-19. The donor label of this sample is uncertain.

The chain links TRBV5-5 to TRBJ2-5; TRBD1 is a possible D gene (6 bases). V lost 5 bases, J lost 5 bases, and 19 bases lay in between. Germline lookup yields CDR1 SGHKS and CDR2 YYEKEE (reference sequence). The CDR3 has 15 amino acids. The CDR3 coding sequence is TGTGCCAGCAGGACCGCCGGTGGGGGCCCTGAGACCCAGTACTTC. As protein: CASRTAGGGPETQYF.

The chain is built from TRBV19 and TRBJ1-1; D is unclear. Trimming pared 1 base from V and 5 bases from J, leaving 5 bases between. The CDR3 contains 12 residues. CDR1 is LNHDA, CDR2 SQIVND, per germline (reference sequence). CDR3 bases: TGTGCCAGTAGTATAGGGAGGACTGAAGCTTTCTTT. As protein: CASSIGRTEAFF.

The chain combines TRBV5-1 with TRBJ1-2, with TRBD1 identical over 9 bases. CDR3 length equals 13 residues. CDR1 is SGHRS, CDR2 YFSETQ, per germline. Unmatched junction bases numbered 7, after V lost 5 bases and J lost 8 bases. This CDR3 is CASSAQGTGGYTF. CDR3 DNA: TGCGCCAGCAGTGCTCAGGGGACAGGGGGCTACACCTTC.

The chain combines TRBV5-4 with TRBJ2-3; 11 nucleotides align to TRBD2. The CDR3 consists of 14 residues. The V gene end was trimmed by 5 bases and the J gene end by 6 bases; junction bases not matched to a gene: 5. The germline V gene has CDR1 SGHNT and CDR2 YYREEE (reference sequence). The CDR3 here is CASSRGLAVDTQYF. CDR3 bases: TGTGCCAGCAGTAGGGGACTAGCGGTCGATACGCAGTATTTT.

This chain links TRBV2 with TRBJ2-7; weak D call: TRBD1 (5 bases). The CDR3 contains 14 residues. The germline V gene has CDR1 SNHLY and CDR2 FYNNEI. Between the trimmed V and J ends, which lost 6 bases and 3 bases, there was a span of 15 bases. The chain's CDR3 is CASRRQTADYEQYF. The DNA of the CDR3 is TGTGCCAGCAGGCGCCAGACAGCTGACTACGAGCAGTACTTC.

This chain links TRBV10-3 with TRBJ2-7, with 7 bases lining up with TRBD2. From germline, CDR1 is ENHRY and CDR2 SYGVKD. V trimming: 4 bases; J trimming: 6 bases; junction bases outside the gene matches: 3. CDR3 length: 12 amino acids. The CDR3 DNA is TGTGCCATCAGTGGGGGGGGAGGCGAGCAGTACTTC. Translated: CAISGGGGEQYF.

The J gene is TRBJ1-3, the V gene TRBV7-8; 7 nucleotides line up with TRBD1. J was trimmed by 0 bases and V by 5 bases; bases with no gene match: 4. The germline gives CDR1 SGHVS, CDR2 FQNEAQ. The CDR3 consists of 15 residues. The CDR3, as DNA: TGTGCCAGCAGCCTCGACAGGGACTCTGGAAACACCATATATTTT. Translating gives CASSLDRDSGNTIYF.

The J gene is TRBJ2-7, the V gene TRBV11-1; possibly TRBD2 for D (7 bases). CDR1 and CDR2 from the germline V gene are SGHAT and FQDESV (reference sequence). This CDR3 is 16 amino acids long. The V and J ends lost 4 bases and 1 base respectively, with 17 bases between them. The CDR3 DNA reads TGTGCCAGCAGCTATTCTCGCGGGGGCCGATCCTACGAGCAGTACTTC. Its protein product is CASSYSRGGRSYEQYF.

The rearrangement joins TRBV9 to TRBJ1-1, with D hard to call. CDR3 size: 15 residues. The germline V and J ends were trimmed by 0 bases and 0 bases, with 9 bases remaining between them. Germline V gene data show CDR1 as SGDLS and CDR2 as YYNGEE. CDR3 amino acids: CASSVEAGVNTEAFF. CDR3 nucleotides: TGTGCCAGCAGCGTAGAGGCCGGGGTGAACACTGAAGCTTTCTTT.

The chain has TRBV19 and TRBJ2-7; the D gene is possibly TRBD2 (5 bases). V lost 2 bases and J 4 bases, leaving 12 bases between the germline ends. Germline V gene data show CDR1 as LNHDA and CDR2 as SQIVND (reference sequence). This CDR3 contains 14 residues. The CDR3 nucleotides are TGTGCCAGTAGTATAAAAAGCGGCCTTTACGAGCAGTACTTC. This gives the protein CASSIKSGLYEQYF.

The rearrangement uses TRBV7-6 and TRBJ1-2; perhaps TRBD1 as D (5 bases). Germline V gene sequence: CDR1 SGHVS, CDR2 FNYEAQ. This CDR3 region has 16 residues. Trimming took off 5 bases at V and 3 bases at J, with 19 bases between the two ends. The CDR3 spells CASSPGFQGIDYGYTF. The CDR3 bases are TGTGCCAGCAGCCCAGGGTTTCAAGGAATAGACTATGGCTACACCTTC.

This chain links TRBV13 with TRBJ1-1; no reliable D call. V gave up 5 bases and J gave up 0 bases, with 10 bases separating them. In germline, CDR1 is PRHDT, CDR2 FYEKMQ (reference sequence). The CDR3 covers 14 residues. The chain's CDR3 is CASSRPTVNTEAFF. Written as DNA, the CDR3 is TGTGCCAGCAGCCGTCCTACAGTGAACACTGAAGCTTTCTTT.

This chain uses TRBV10-2 with TRBJ2-7; D possibly corresponds to TRBD1 (5 bases). The germline V gene encodes CDR1 WSHSY and CDR2 SAAADI. With 8 bases removed from V and 2 bases from J, the gap between germline ends came to 19 bases. The length of the CDR3 is 15 residues. The CDR3 nucleotides read TGCGCCAGCTATCCGGCCAGGGCAGTAACCTACGAGCAGTACTTC. This codes for CASYPARAVTYEQYF.

The chain joins TRBV6-5 to TRBJ2-7, with 7 bases matching TRBD2. V was clipped by 5 bases and J by 1 base; unmatched bases: 8. The V gene's germline CDR1 is MNHEY and CDR2 SVGAGI. The CDR3 sequence is 15 residues long. The CDR3 DNA reads TGTGCCAGCAGTCCCCGGGGAGGGGCGTCCTACGAGCAGTACTTC. This sequence encodes CASSPRGGASYEQYF.

The CDR3 loop is CASSLTGDRVNSPLHF. CDR3 nucleotides: TGCGCCAGCAGCTTGACCGGGGACAGGGTGAATTCACCCCTCCACTTT. This sequence joins TRBV5-1 and TRBJ1-6; 9 nucleotides match TRBD1. The CDR3 sequence is 16 residues long. The J segment lost 7 bases and the V segment lost 1 base, leaving 6 bases of the junction unmatched. The germline V gene has CDR1 SGHRS and CDR2 YFSETQ.

The rearrangement joins TRBV6-2 or TRBV6-3 to TRBJ1-1; D is ambiguous. V shed 4 bases and J shed 1 base, with 10 bases lying between them. The CDR3 spans 14 residues. Germline CDR1 MNHEY, CDR2 SVGEGT. CDR3 sequence (DNA): TGTGCCAGCAGTTTGAGACTGGAGAACACTGAAGCTTTCTTT. This translates into CASSLRLENTEAFF.

The V and J genes are TRBV5-1 and TRBJ2-3; 7 positions match TRBD2. The CDR3 is 15 residues long. With 1 base clipped from V and 3 bases from J, the junction kept 5 bases outside the gene matches. Per germline, CDR1 SGHRS and CDR2 YFSETQ. For the CDR3, the DNA is TGCGCCAGCAGCTTGACTCCGGGAGGTACAGATACGCAGTATTTT. Protein sequence: CASSLTPGGTDTQYF.

The chain recombines TRBV4-1 with TRBJ2-3, with D unclear. Per germline, CDR1 MGHRA and CDR2 YSYEKL. V was cut by 1 base and J by 2 bases, with 10 bases left in between. This CDR3 has 15 amino acids. The CDR3 coding sequence is TGCGCCAGCAGCCAAGTCGTTCCCTTCACAGATACGCAGTATTTT. It encodes CASSQVVPFTDTQYF.

This clone was counted a single time. V gene TRBV11-1 combines with J gene TRBJ2-2, with D perhaps TRBD2 (6 bases). CDR3 size: 15 residues. V lost 5 bases to trimming and J lost 1 base, with 11 bases between them. The germline V gene encodes CDR1 SGHAT and CDR2 FQDESV (reference sequence). The CDR3 is CASSPYGGNTGELFF. The CDR3 DNA reads TGTGCCAGCAGCCCCTACGGGGGGAACACCGGGGAGCTGTTTTTT.

The J gene is TRBJ1-1, the V gene TRBV5-1, with a possible D match to TRBD1 (6 bases). The CDR3 has 14 residues. The V end was cut by 0 bases, the J end by 1 base, with 7 bases between. Germline CDR1 reads SGHRS; CDR2 reads YFSETQ. The CDR3 is CASSLGTENTEAFF. The DNA for the CDR3 is TGCGCCAGCAGCTTGGGGACAGAGAACACTGAAGCTTTCTTT. Full variable domain (outside the CDR3, taken from reference TRBV5-1 and TRBJ1-1): KAGVTQTPRYLIKTRGQQVTLSCSPISGHRSVSWYQQTPGQGLQFLFEYFSETQRNKGNFPGRFSGRQFSNSRSEMNVSTLELGDSALYLCASSLGTENTEAFFGQGTRLTVV.

The chain uses TRBV5-1 and TRBJ1-1; possibly TRBD1 for D (6 bases). CDR1 and CDR2 from the germline V gene are SGHRS and YFSETQ. The V gene lost 4 bases and the J gene lost 4 bases, with 14 bases spanning the gap. The CDR3 has 14 amino acids. The CDR3 nucleotides read TGCGCCAGCAGCCCCCAGACAGGTGGCACTGAAGCTTTCTTT. It codes for CASSPQTGGTEAFF.